What follows is one T cell receptor (beta chain) and its context. Its matching antigen is unknown. Every subset's genomic DNA went evenly onto several immunoSEQ plates. Sequencing used immunoSEQ multiplex PCR; TCRdb keeps in-frame clones, though not all of them. The sample has 2 million to 2.5 million clones, approximately 95% seen once. Germline lookup yields CDR1 ENHRY and CDR2 SYGVKD. The J segment lost 4 bases and the V segment lost 2 bases, leaving 11 bases of the junction unmatched. The CDR3 has 18 residues. The entry originates in a study of shared clonotypes between healthy human individuals. Findings and limits, study-wide: Several donors had around 5% of their naive CD4 clonotypes in common.

The TCR was taken from a young man in good health. Sequenced sample: naive CD4+ T cells sorted from blood. Subset specified: CD45RA+ positively selected. The chain has TRBV10-3 and TRBJ2-3, with TRBD2 matching over 11 bases. As DNA, the CDR3 is TGTGCCATCAGTGAGGCGTTAGCGGGAGGGCCAGGGTCAGATACGCAGTATTTT. Residues: CAISEALAGGPGSDTQYF.